These 27 T cell receptor beta chains were sequenced from one sample in a study of graft-versus-host responses after intestinal transplantation. Clones were sequenced by immunoSEQ multiplex PCR, and TCRdb holds only the in-frame ones, with some missing. The sample includes some 66,000 clones, under 90% of them seen just once. Once graft tissue had been processed, intraepithelial and lamina propria lymphocytes were released. The sequenced sample was ileum tissue, obtained 350 to 400 days after transplant. These receptor sequences come from a human patient who received an intestinal transplant, so some T cells may come from the graft donor.

The chain combines TRBV25-1 with TRBJ2-7; D is perhaps TRBD1 (6 bases). The length of the CDR3 is 13 residues. V lost 3 bases and J 4 bases, leaving 10 bases between the germline ends. Germline CDR1 reads MGHDK; CDR2 reads SYGVNS. In nucleotides, the CDR3 is TGTGCCAGCAGTGACAGGGGCGGGTACGAGCAGTACTTC. Its translation: CASSDRGGYEQYF.

This chain links TRBV28 with TRBJ2-3; a possible D gene is TRBD1 (6 bases). The V and J ends lost 4 bases and 6 bases respectively, with 11 bases between them. Germline-derived CDR1 and CDR2 are MDHEN and SYDVKM. There are 13 residues in the CDR3. CDR3 amino acids: CASSSYTGDTQYF. The DNA of the CDR3 is TGTGCCAGCAGTTCTTATACAGGGGATACGCAGTATTTT.

The V and J genes are TRBV21-1 and TRBJ2-7; the D call TRBD2 from the table was never checked on the DNA. TRBV21-1 is a recognized pseudogene. The CDR3 contains 11 residues. The CDR3, as DNA: TGTGCCAGCAGCCCCTCCCACGAGCAGTACTTC. Amino acids: CASSPSHEQYF.

The rearrangement uses TRBV10-1 and TRBJ2-7, with 8 nucleotides matching TRBD1. CDR3 length: 16 residues. Germline V gives CDR1 WNHNN, CDR2 SYGVQD (reference sequence). The V and J ends lost 6 bases and 3 bases, in that order; junction bases with no gene match: 13. The CDR3 region is CASSGTQGGQVYEQYF. As DNA, the CDR3 is TGCGCCAGCAGCGGAACCCAGGGGGGACAGGTCTACGAGCAGTACTTC.

This chain connects TRBV5-1 to TRBJ2-3, with D possibly TRBD1 on 5 matching bases. The CDR3 sequence is 15 residues long. Germline values: CDR1 SGHRS, CDR2 YFSETQ. V gave up 0 bases and J gave up 2 bases, with 10 bases separating them. CDR3 nucleotides: TGCGCCAGCAGCTTGGGATCGACAGTCACAGATACGCAGTATTTT. Amino acids: CASSLGSTVTDTQYF.

This clone was picked up one time. V is TRBV18 and J is TRBJ2-7; tentatively, D is TRBD1 or TRBD2 (5 bases each). Germline V lookup: CDR1 KGHSH, CDR2 LQKENI. The CDR3 spans 16 residues. Trimming shortened V by 3 bases and J by 0 bases, and 15 bases separated the two germline ends. The CDR3 coding sequence is TGTGCCAGCTCACCTTATGGTGGGGGAAGCTCCTACGAGCAGTACTTC. It translates to CASSPYGGGSSYEQYF.

Points on this clone: The same CDR3 is also encoded by other DNA sequences in this sample. This chain uses TRBV28 with TRBJ2-7; 9 bases are a match to TRBD1. The J segment lost 0 bases and the V segment lost 6 bases, leaving 6 bases of the junction unmatched. From germline, CDR1 is MDHEN and CDR2 SYDVKM. CDR3 length: 15 amino acids. CDR3 loop: CASRVQGATSYEQYF. The CDR3 region has the DNA TGTGCCAGCAGAGTACAGGGGGCTACCTCCTACGAGCAGTACTTC. Full variable domain (remainder filled in from reference TRBV28 and TRBJ2-7): DVKVTQSSRYLVKRTGEKVFLECVQDMDHENMFWYRQDPGLGLRLIYFSYDVKMKEKGDIPEGYSVSREKKERFSLILESASTNQTSMYLCASRVQGATSYEQYFGPGTRLTVT.

The chain couples TRBV4-1 to TRBJ1-2, with TRBD1 matching over 9 bases. The J segment lost 12 bases and the V segment lost 5 bases, leaving 10 bases of the junction unmatched. CDR3 length equals 13 residues. Germline loops: CDR1 MGHRA, CDR2 YSYEKL. The CDR3 DNA follows: TGCGCCAGCAGCGTCGGGACAGGGAAGGTTGACACCTTC. This sequence encodes CASSVGTGKVDTF.

This rearrangement joins TRBV5-1 to TRBJ1-6, with TRBD1 identical over 7 bases. Trimming removed 3 bases from V and 14 bases from J; junction bases left unmatched: 14. This CDR3 spans 15 amino acids. Germline lookup yields CDR1 SGHRS and CDR2 YFSETQ. The DNA for the CDR3 is TGCGCCAGCAGCTACGTGGACAGGCTAAGGGGGACCCTCCACTTT. It yields the protein CASSYVDRLRGTLHF.

The DNA for the CDR3 is TGCGCCACCGTAATCGGACAGGGACCCTACGAGCAGTACTTC. Amino acids: CATVIGQGPYEQYF. The chain recombines TRBV10-2 with TRBJ2-7, with 8 bases that match TRBD1. Germline values: CDR1 WSHSY, CDR2 SAAADI. J was trimmed by 2 bases and V by 10 bases; bases with no gene match: 10. This CDR3 has 14 amino acids.

CDR3: CASSAGAPNYGYTF. The CDR3 DNA reads as TGTGCCAGCAGTGCAGGGGCTCCTAACTATGGCTACACCTTC. The V call is TRBV21-1, the J call TRBJ1-2; the table assigns TRBD1, which was not confirmed against the DNA. TRBV21-1 represents a pseudogene. CDR3 size: 14 residues.

The chain recombines TRBV11-2 with TRBJ1-1; the D gene is possibly TRBD1 (5 bases). CDR1 is SGHAT and CDR2 is FQNNGV in the germline V gene. Trimming cost V 2 bases and J 3 bases, with 19 bases left between them. This CDR3 has 17 amino acids. The CDR3 bases are TGTGCCAGCAGCTTAAGATCGCAGGGAGGGCCCCACACTGAAGCTTTCTTT. Its protein is CASSLRSQGGPHTEAFF.

This chain connects TRBV5-1 to TRBJ2-7; D unclear. The CDR3 runs to 11 residues. Germline CDR1 is SGHRS and CDR2 is YFSETQ. Deletions cut 3 bases from V and 6 bases from J, with 7 bases between. This chain's CDR3 is CASSSGTEQYF. The CDR3 DNA is TGCGCCAGCAGCTCCGGTACCGAGCAGTACTTC.

The chain has TRBV21-1 and TRBJ1-1. TRBV21-1 is given as a pseudogene. The CDR3 length is 16 residues. The CDR3 nucleotides read TGTGCCAGCATCTACGAGGGACGCTCGGAAAACACTGAAGCTTTCTTT. Translating gives CASIYEGRSENTEAFF.

The genes are TRBV19 and TRBJ1-4; the match to TRBD1 covers 12 bases. The junction had 7 bases not matched to a gene; V was cut back by 3 bases and J by 11 bases. The CDR3 has 15 amino acids. Germline V CDR1 and CDR2: LNHDA, SQIVND (reference sequence). CDR3 nucleotides: TGTGCCAGTAGTATCCCCCTCGGGACAGGGGGCAAACTGTTTTTT. Amino acids: CASSIPLGTGGKLFF.

A single count supports this clone. The chain has TRBV9 and TRBJ2-1, with a possible D match to TRBD1 (6 bases). V shed 0 bases and J shed 4 bases, with 11 bases lying between them. This CDR3 has 15 residues. The V gene's germline CDR1 is SGDLS and CDR2 YYNGEE. The CDR3 protein is CASSVGGGSYNEQFF. CDR3 nucleotide sequence: TGTGCCAGCAGCGTAGGTGGGGGCAGTTACAATGAGCAGTTCTTC.

The chain has TRBV2 and TRBJ1-5, with 12 nucleotides matching TRBD1. CDR1 is SNHLY, CDR2 FYNNEI, per germline. The CDR3 spans 17 residues. V lost 2 bases to trimming and J lost 4 bases; unmatched junction nucleotides: 6. CDR3 nucleotide sequence: TGTGCCAGCAGTGAAAGGGACAGGGGGCTCCAAAATCAGCCCCAGCATTTT. This gives the protein CASSERDRGLQNQPQHF.

This chain joins TRBV5-4 and TRBJ1-2; D not certain. The CDR3 sequence is 12 residues long. Between the trimmed V and J ends, which lost 1 base and 6 bases, there was a span of 7 bases. Germline V gives CDR1 SGHNT, CDR2 YYREEE (reference sequence). Here the CDR3 DNA reads TGTGCCAGCAGCTTGCTGAGTGATGGCTACACCTTC. Its translation is CASSLLSDGYTF.

CDR3 nucleotide sequence: TGTGCCAGCAGTGGAAACTGGAATCAGCCCCAGCATTTT. Translation gives CASSGNWNQPQHF. The chain couples TRBV25-1 to TRBJ1-5; the D is unclear. The CDR3 totals 13 residues. CDR1 MGHDK and CDR2 SYGVNS come from the germline V gene. V lost 4 bases, J lost 4 bases, and 8 bases lay in between.

The chain is built from TRBV5-1 and TRBJ1-6; no clear D. This CDR3 contains 14 residues. V was shortened by 1 base and J by 6 bases, with 8 bases between the two germline ends. Germline-derived CDR1 and CDR2 are SGHRS and YFSETQ. Written as DNA, the CDR3 is TGCGCCAGCAGCTTGAGGCAGGTTAATTCACCCCTCCACTTT. Amino acids: CASSLRQVNSPLHF. Using reference TRBV5-1 and TRBJ1-6 for the parts outside the CDR3, the full variable domain is KAGVTQTPRYLIKTRGQQVTLSCSPISGHRSVSWYQQTPGQGLQFLFEYFSETQRNKGNFPGRFSGRQFSNSRSEMNVSTLELGDSALYLCASSLRQVNSPLHFGNGTRLTVT.

The chain has TRBV4-1 and TRBJ2-1; D gene uncertain. V lost 5 bases and J 6 bases, leaving 8 bases between the germline ends. Looked up from germline, CDR1 is MGHRA and CDR2 is YSYEKL. This CDR3 is 12 amino acids long. This CDR3 reads CASSGLPNEQFF. Written as DNA, the CDR3 is TGCGCCAGCAGCGGGCTTCCCAATGAGCAGTTCTTC.

This chain joins TRBV13 and TRBJ2-7; a possible D gene is TRBD1 (6 bases). V was clipped by 4 bases and J by 4 bases, with 17 bases between them. The germline CDR1 and CDR2 sequences are PRHDT and FYEKMQ (reference sequence). This CDR3 has 15 residues. CDR3 amino acids: CASSSYLRDKYEQYF. DNA of the CDR3: TGTGCCAGCAGCTCTTACCTCCGGGACAAATACGAGCAGTACTTC. The whole variable domain, filled in from reference TRBV13 and TRBJ2-7, reads AAGVIQSPRHLIKEKRETATLKCYPIPRHDTVYWYQQGPGQDPQFLISFYEKMQSDKGSIPDRFSAQQFSDYHSELNMSSLELGDSALYFCASSSYLRDKYEQYFGPGTRLTVT.

The chain is built from TRBV6-1 and TRBJ2-5; D call uncertain. The CDR3 is made up of 14 amino acids. The germline gives CDR1 MNHNS, CDR2 SASEGT. Trimming left V 3 bases short and J 4 bases short, with 12 bases between. CDR3 sequence reads: CASSEGFWRETQYF. The DNA for the CDR3 is TGTGCCAGCAGTGAGGGATTCTGGCGAGAGACCCAGTACTTC.

The CDR3 DNA reads TGTGCCAGCAGCTTCCGGAACACTGAAGCTTTCTTT. Translated: CASSFRNTEAFF. The chain employs TRBV7-9 and TRBJ1-1; no clear D gene. V was cut by 3 bases and J by 1 base, with 3 bases left in between. This CDR3 is built from 12 residues. Germline-derived CDR1 and CDR2 are SEHNR and FQNEAQ (reference sequence).

The genes are TRBV7-2 and TRBJ1-2; D uncertain. Trimming cost V 5 bases and J 2 bases, with 15 bases left between them. This CDR3 spans 15 amino acids. CDR1 is SGHTA and CDR2 is FQGNSA in the germline V gene. CDR3 residues: CASSPRPRANYGYTF. Written as DNA, the CDR3 is TGTGCCAGCAGCCCCAGGCCCCGGGCGAACTATGGCTACACCTTC.

The genes are TRBV15 and TRBJ1-4; TRBD1 agrees at 7 bases. Germline V gene sequence: CDR1 LNHNV, CDR2 YYDKDF (reference sequence). CDR3 length: 15 amino acids. V lost 5 bases, J lost 4 bases, and 7 bases stayed unmatched. The CDR3 here is CATSRRGTNNEKLFF. DNA for the CDR3: TGTGCCACCAGCCGCAGGGGGACTAATAATGAAAAACTGTTTTTT.

The chain recombines TRBV4-1 with TRBJ2-1; the D is unclear. V shed 1 base and J shed 12 bases, with 10 bases lying between them. From germline, CDR1 is MGHRA and CDR2 YSYEKL. The CDR3 spans 12 residues. The CDR3: CASSQGASLQFF. CDR3 sequence (DNA): TGCGCCAGCAGCCAAGGGGCTAGTTTGCAGTTCTTC.